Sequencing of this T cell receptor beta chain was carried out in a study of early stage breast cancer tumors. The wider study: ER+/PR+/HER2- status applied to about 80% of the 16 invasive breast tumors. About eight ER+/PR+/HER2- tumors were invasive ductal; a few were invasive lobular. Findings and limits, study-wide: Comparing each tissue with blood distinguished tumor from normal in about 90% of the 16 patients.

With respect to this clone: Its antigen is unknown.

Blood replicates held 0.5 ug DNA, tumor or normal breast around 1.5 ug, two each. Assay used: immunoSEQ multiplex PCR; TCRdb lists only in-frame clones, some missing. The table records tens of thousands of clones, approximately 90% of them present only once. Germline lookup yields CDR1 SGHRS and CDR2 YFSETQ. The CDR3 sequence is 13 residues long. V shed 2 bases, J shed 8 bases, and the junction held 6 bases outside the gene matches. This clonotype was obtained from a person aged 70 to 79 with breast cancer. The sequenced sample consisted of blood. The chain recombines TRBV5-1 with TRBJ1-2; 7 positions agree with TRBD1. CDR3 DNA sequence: TGCGCCAGCAGCTTACAGGGGTTGAGGGGCTACACCTTC. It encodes CASSLQGLRGYTF. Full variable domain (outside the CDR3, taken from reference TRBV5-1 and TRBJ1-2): KAGVTQTPRYLIKTRGQQVTLSCSPISGHRSVSWYQQTPGQGLQFLFEYFSETQRNKGNFPGRFSGRQFSNSRSEMNVSTLELGDSALYLCASSLQGLRGYTFGSGTRLTVV.